One sample yielded the 10 T cell receptor beta chains listed below, sequenced in a study of blood T cell repertoires in COVID-19. Here immunoSEQ multiplex PCR was the method, and the copy in TCRdb shows in-frame clones only, minus some. The sample has more than 300,000 clones; around 90% are singletons. The sample was PBMCs or T cells enriched from blood (not recorded which). The origin of the receptors is a woman in her twenties or thirties who had recovered from COVID-19.

The rearrangement links TRBV19 to TRBJ2-5, with D perhaps TRBD2 (6 bases). V lost 4 bases and J 1 base, leaving 7 bases between the germline ends. Germline lookup yields CDR1 LNHDA and CDR2 SQIVND (reference sequence). There are 13 residues in the CDR3. CDR3 DNA sequence: TGTGCCAGTAGTACACTAGCCCAAGAGACCCAGTACTTC. Protein sequence: CASSTLAQETQYF.

The gene calls are TRBV2 and TRBJ1-1; D may be TRBD1 (6 bases). Germline lookup yields CDR1 SNHLY and CDR2 FYNNEI. V gave up 7 bases and J gave up 2 bases, with 11 bases separating them. The CDR3 is made up of 13 amino acids. The CDR3 region has the DNA TGTGCCAGCACCCGGGACACTAACACTGAAGCTTTCTTT. Residues: CASTRDTNTEAFF.

The chain links TRBV19 to TRBJ1-1; TRBD1 agrees at 7 bases. This CDR3 contains 15 residues. Germline lookup yields CDR1 LNHDA and CDR2 SQIVND (reference sequence). After removal of 5 bases from V and 4 bases from J, the junction contained 10 bases not matched to a gene. Here the CDR3 DNA reads TGTGCCAGTAGTTCAAACAGGGGTTTGAGCACTGAAGCTTTCTTT. Translated: CASSSNRGLSTEAFF.

About this clone: In the same sample, other DNA sequences code for this CDR3. The CDR3 nucleotides are TGTGCCAGTCGGACAGGGAGCTCTGGGGCCAACGTCCTGACTTTC. The encoded protein is CASRTGSSGANVLTF. This rearrangement joins TRBV19 to TRBJ2-6; the match to TRBD1 covers 8 bases. The ends lost 8 bases at V and 0 bases at J; junction bases unmatched: 3. Germline-derived CDR1 and CDR2 are LNHDA and SQIVND (reference sequence). CDR3 size: 15 residues. Full variable domain (rest looked up from reference TRBV19 and TRBJ2-6): DGGITQSPKYLFRKEGQNVTLSCEQNLNHDAMYWYRQDPGQGLRLIYYSQIVNDFQKGDIAEGYSVSREKKESFPLTVTSAQKNPTAFYLCASRTGSSGANVLTFGAGSRLTVL.

The chain uses TRBV20-1 and TRBJ2-5; D remains ambiguous. The CDR3 runs to 10 residues. CDR1 is DFQATT and CDR2 is SNEGSKA in the germline V gene (reference sequence). Trimming took off 4 bases at V and 3 bases at J, with 3 bases between the two ends. Written as DNA, the CDR3 is TGCAGTGCTACAGAAGAGACCCAGTACTTC. This gives the protein CSATEETQYF.

The chain uses TRBV18 and TRBJ2-7; the match to TRBD1 covers 8 bases. Germline V gives CDR1 KGHSH, CDR2 LQKENI. CDR3 length equals 15 residues. V lost 3 bases, J lost 2 bases, and 6 bases stayed unmatched. This CDR3 reads CASSPYRQGTYEQYF. The CDR3 nucleotides read TGTGCCAGCTCACCCTACCGACAGGGGACCTACGAGCAGTACTTC.

The chain couples TRBV4-1 to TRBJ2-2; D is unclear. CDR3 length equals 15 residues. CDR1 and CDR2 (germline): MGHRA, YSYEKL. V was pared by 5 bases and J by 3 bases, with 13 bases between. The CDR3 reads CASSTTASDTGELFF. The CDR3 DNA reads TGCGCCAGCAGCACGACTGCCTCGGACACCGGGGAGCTGTTTTTT.

The chain recombines TRBV20-1 with TRBJ2-5; 11 bases fit TRBD2. This CDR3 has 14 residues. Germline V gene lookup returns CDR1 DFQATT and CDR2 SNEGSKA (reference sequence). With 3 bases clipped from V and 4 bases from J, the junction kept 4 bases outside the gene matches. The CDR3 is CSASISGRGETQYF. In DNA form, the CDR3 reads TGCAGTGCTAGTATTAGCGGGAGGGGAGAGACCCAGTACTTC.

The chain uses TRBV15 and TRBJ1-2; TRBD1 is a possible D gene (5 bases). In germline, CDR1 is LNHNV, CDR2 YYDKDF (reference sequence). The CDR3 spans 14 residues. V dropped 3 bases and J dropped 4 bases, with 12 bases sitting between them. The CDR3 loop is CATSRETGPYGYTF. For the CDR3, the DNA is TGTGCCACCAGCAGGGAAACAGGCCCCTATGGCTACACCTTC. Variable domain in full (rest from reference TRBV15 and TRBJ1-2): DAMVIQNPRYQVTQFGKPVTLSCSQTLNHNVMYWYQQKSSQAPKLLFHYYDKDFNNEADTPDNFQSRRPNTSFCFLDIRSPGLGDTAMYLCATSRETGPYGYTFGSGTRLTVV.

The DNA for the CDR3 is TGTGCCAGCAGCTCAGGGAAAAACTATGGCTACACCTTC. Residues: CASSSGKNYGYTF. The chain uses TRBV2 and TRBJ1-2; D possibly corresponds to TRBD1 (5 bases). CDR1 and CDR2 (germline): SNHLY, FYNNEI. This CDR3 spans 13 amino acids. The V gene lost 6 bases and the J gene lost 2 bases, with 10 bases spanning the gap.